This T cell receptor beta chain was captured by sequencing in a study of identical twins. The study, taken as a whole, reports: Out-of-frame alpha sequences that twins shared showed excess low generation probability. The abundant beta clonotypes from cord blood had fewer insertions, and memory repertoires had none of this.

This clonotype showed up just a few times. The antigen remains undetermined. With no exceptions, donors were healthy Caucasians. TCRdb passed the 5' RACE reads through MiXCR, listing each CDR3 protein once. Of roughly 290,000 distinct CDR3 sequences listed, over 8.5% were seen once; the top ten hold about 7.1%. CDR1 is LGHNA, CDR2 YSLEER, per germline. Trimming took 0 bases from V and 5 from J, leaving 13 bases between them. The CDR3 consists of 15 residues. The data were also submitted as part of a second study, on yellow fever vaccine responses in identical twins. That report adds: The T cell response to vaccination in identical twins was reportedly partly convergent and partly personalized.

Sequenced: CD8+ T cells sorted from blood. The sequence was collected from a woman aged 18-29 years in good health. This chain uses TRBV4-3 with TRBJ2-5, with a tentative D call TRBD2 (6 bases). As DNA, the CDR3 is TGCGCCAGCAGCCAAGACTTTCTAGCGTCGGAGACCCAGTACTTC. Translated: CASSQDFLASETQYF.